This TCR beta chain originates from a study of cytomegalovirus exposure and HLA in healthy donors. Turning to the study itself: Within the Caucasian-associated ancestry cluster were roughly 79% of the 300 to 450 genotyped donors.

CDR3 size: 11 residues. Per germline, CDR1 MDHEN and CDR2 SYDVKM. V lost 6 bases, J lost 2 bases, and 3 bases lay in between. Study-level findings and limits: Some highly shared sequence variants likely arose as a pipeline artifact. The study designated over 150 TCR beta chains cytomegalovirus-associated. In terms of immune exposure information, only CMV serostatus was available.

This clone was counted a single time. What it binds is not known. PCR amplification relied on 60 Vbeta primers (plus 13 Jbeta primers). Only in-frame clones appear in the TCRdb table, and some are missing; sequencing was by immunoSEQ multiplex PCR. This repertoire shows 98,000 or so clones, 76% found once; its top ten account for around 5%. The J gene is TRBJ2-3, the V gene TRBV28; unclear D gene. Sequencing was done on a sample of PBMCs. The sequence was obtained from a woman in her late teens or twenties in good health and CMV-seropositive. The CDR3 sequence is CASRYTDTQYF. DNA of the CDR3: TGTGCCAGCAGGTACACAGATACGCAGTATTTT. Variable domain in full (rest from reference TRBV28 and TRBJ2-3): DVKVTQSSRYLVKRTGEKVFLECVQDMDHENMFWYRQDPGLGLRLIYFSYDVKMKEKGDIPEGYSVSREKKERFSLILESASTNQTSMYLCASRYTDTQYFGPGTRLTVL.